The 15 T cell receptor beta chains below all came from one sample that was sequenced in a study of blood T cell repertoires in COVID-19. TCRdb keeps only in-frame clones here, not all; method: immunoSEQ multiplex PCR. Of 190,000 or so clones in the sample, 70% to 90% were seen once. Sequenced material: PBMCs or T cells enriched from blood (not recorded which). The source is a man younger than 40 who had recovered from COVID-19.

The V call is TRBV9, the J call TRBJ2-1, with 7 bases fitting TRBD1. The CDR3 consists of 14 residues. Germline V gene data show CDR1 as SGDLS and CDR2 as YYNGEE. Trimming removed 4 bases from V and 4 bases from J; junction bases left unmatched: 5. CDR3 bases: TGTGCCAGCAGCCCAGGACAGGAATACAATGAGCAGTTCTTC. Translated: CASSPGQEYNEQFF.

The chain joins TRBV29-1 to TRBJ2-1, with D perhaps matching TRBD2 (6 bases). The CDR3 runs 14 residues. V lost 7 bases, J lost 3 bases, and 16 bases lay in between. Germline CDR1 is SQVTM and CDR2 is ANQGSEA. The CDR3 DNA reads TGCAGCGCGGGGGAGGCAGTAGGCTACAATGAGCAGTTCTTC. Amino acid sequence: CSAGEAVGYNEQFF.

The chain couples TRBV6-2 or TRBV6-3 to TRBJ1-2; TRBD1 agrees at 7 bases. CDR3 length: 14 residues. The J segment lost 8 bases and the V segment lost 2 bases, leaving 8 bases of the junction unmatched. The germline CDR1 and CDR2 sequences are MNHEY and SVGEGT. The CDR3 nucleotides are TGTGCCAGCAGTTACATCACGACAGGGAACGGCTACACCTTC. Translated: CASSYITTGNGYTF.

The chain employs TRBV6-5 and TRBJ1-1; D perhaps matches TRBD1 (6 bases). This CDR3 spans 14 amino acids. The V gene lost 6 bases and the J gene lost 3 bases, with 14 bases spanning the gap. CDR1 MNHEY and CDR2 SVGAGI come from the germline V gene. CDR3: CASRRRGFHTEAFF. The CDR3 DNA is TGTGCCAGCAGGCGCAGGGGTTTTCACACTGAAGCTTTCTTT.

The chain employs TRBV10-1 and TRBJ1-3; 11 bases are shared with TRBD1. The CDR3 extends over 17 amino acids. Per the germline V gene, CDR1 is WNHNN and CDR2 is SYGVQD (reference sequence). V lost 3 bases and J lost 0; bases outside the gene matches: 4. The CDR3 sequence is CASSDAGTGGSGNTIYF. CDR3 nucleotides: TGCGCCAGCAGTGATGCCGGGACAGGGGGCTCTGGAAACACCATATATTTT.

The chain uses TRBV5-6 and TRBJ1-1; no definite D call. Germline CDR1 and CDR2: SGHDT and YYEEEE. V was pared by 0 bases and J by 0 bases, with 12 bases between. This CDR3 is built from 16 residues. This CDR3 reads CASSLAGTNMNTEAFF. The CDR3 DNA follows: TGTGCCAGCAGCTTGGCAGGCACAAACATGAACACTGAAGCTTTCTTT. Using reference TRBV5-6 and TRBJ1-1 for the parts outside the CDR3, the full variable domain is DAGVTQSPTHLIKTRGQQVTLRCSPKSGHDTVSWYQQALGQGPQFIFQYYEEEERQRGNFPDRFSGHQFPNYSSELNVNALLLGDSALYLCASSLAGTNMNTEAFFGQGTRLTVV.

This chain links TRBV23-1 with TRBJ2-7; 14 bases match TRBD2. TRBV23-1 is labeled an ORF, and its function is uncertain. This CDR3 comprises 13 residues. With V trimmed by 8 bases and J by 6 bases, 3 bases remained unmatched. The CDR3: CASGTSGSTEQYF. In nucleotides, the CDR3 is TGCGCCAGCGGGACTAGCGGGAGTACCGAGCAGTACTTC.

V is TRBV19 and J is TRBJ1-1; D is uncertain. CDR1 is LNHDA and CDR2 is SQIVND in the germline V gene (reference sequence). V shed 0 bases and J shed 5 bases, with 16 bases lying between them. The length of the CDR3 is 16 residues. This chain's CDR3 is CASSIDLAGMGTEAFF. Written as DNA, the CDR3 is TGTGCCAGTAGTATAGATCTAGCCGGGATGGGTACTGAAGCTTTCTTT. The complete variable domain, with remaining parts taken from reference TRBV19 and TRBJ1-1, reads DGGITQSPKYLFRKEGQNVTLSCEQNLNHDAMYWYRQDPGQGLRLIYYSQIVNDFQKGDIAEGYSVSREKKESFPLTVTSAQKNPTAFYLCASSIDLAGMGTEAFFGQGTRLTVV.

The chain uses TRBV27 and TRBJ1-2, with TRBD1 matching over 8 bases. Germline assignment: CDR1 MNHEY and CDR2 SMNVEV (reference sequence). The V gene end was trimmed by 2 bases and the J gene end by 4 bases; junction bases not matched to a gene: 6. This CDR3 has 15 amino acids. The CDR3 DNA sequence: TGTGCCAGCAGTTTAGGGACAGGAAGCTTCTATGGCTACACCTTC. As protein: CASSLGTGSFYGYTF.

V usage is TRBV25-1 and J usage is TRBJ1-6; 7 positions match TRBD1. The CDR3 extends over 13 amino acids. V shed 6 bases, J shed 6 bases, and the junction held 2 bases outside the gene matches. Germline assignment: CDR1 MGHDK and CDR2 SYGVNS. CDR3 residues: CASRGTANSPLHF. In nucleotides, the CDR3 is TGTGCCAGCAGGGGGACAGCTAATTCACCCCTCCACTTT.

The DNA of the CDR3 is TGTGCCAGCAGCTACCGGTTGCGGGGTGAGACCCAGTACTTC. Amino acid sequence: CASSYRLRGETQYF. The chain uses TRBV14 and TRBJ2-5, with a weak D call TRBD2 (6 bases). V was shortened by 5 bases and J by 5 bases, with 15 bases between the two germline ends. This CDR3 region has 14 residues. Germline CDR1 reads SGHDN; CDR2 reads FVKESK.

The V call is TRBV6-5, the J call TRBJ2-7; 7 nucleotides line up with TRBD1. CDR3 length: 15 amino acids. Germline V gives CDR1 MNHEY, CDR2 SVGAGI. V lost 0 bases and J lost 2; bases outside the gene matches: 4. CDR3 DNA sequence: TGTGCCAGCAGTTACTCGACAGGGAAGACCTACGAGCAGTACTTC. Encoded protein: CASSYSTGKTYEQYF.

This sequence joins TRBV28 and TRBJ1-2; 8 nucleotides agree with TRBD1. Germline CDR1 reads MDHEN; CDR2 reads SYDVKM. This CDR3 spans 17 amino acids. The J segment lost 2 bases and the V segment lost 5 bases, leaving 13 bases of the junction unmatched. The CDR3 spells CASSTWFEGQENYGYTF. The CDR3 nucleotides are TGTGCCAGCAGTACTTGGTTCGAGGGACAGGAGAACTATGGCTACACCTTC.

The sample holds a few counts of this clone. The CDR3 DNA reads TGTGCCACCAGCAGAGCTGGGACAGGGGGCCCCTACGAGCAGTACTTC. Amino acid sequence: CATSRAGTGGPYEQYF. The chain uses TRBV15 and TRBJ2-7; 12 nucleotides match TRBD1. Germline V gives CDR1 LNHNV, CDR2 YYDKDF (reference sequence). With V trimmed by 1 base and J by 2 bases, 3 bases remained unmatched. The CDR3 is 16 residues long.

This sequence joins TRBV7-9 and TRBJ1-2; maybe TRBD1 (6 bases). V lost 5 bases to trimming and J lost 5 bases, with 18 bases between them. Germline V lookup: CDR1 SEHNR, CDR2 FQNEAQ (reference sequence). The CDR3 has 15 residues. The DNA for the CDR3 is TGTGCCAGCAGCGAAATCCGGGACAAGCGGTATGGCTACACCTTC. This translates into CASSEIRDKRYGYTF.